The 8 T cell receptor beta chains given below trace back to one sample, sequenced in a study of cytomegalovirus exposure and HLA in healthy donors. PCR primers comprised 60 Vbeta and 13 Jbeta primers. Only in-frame clones appear in the TCRdb table, and some are missing; sequencing was by immunoSEQ multiplex PCR. Among more than 150,000 clones listed, approximately 84% were seen once. The sample consisted of PBMCs. These TCRs come from a girl aged 5 to 17 in good health and CMV-seropositive.

This clone was seen more than once but under ten times. The chain combines TRBV6-6 with TRBJ2-5; TRBD2 agrees at 7 bases. The J call is uncertain, as TRBJ2-7 better fits the DNA end. Per the germline V gene, CDR1 is MNHNY and CDR2 is SVGAGI (reference sequence). The CDR3 length is 13 residues. The CDR3 sequence: CASKSGRSYEQYF. In DNA, the CDR3 is TGTGCCAGCAAATCCGGGAGGTCCTACGAGCAGTACTTC.

The rearrangement joins TRBV10-3 to TRBJ2-2; no clear D. The CDR3 has 14 amino acids. Trimming stripped 4 bases from V and 0 bases from J, with 6 bases between. The germline gives CDR1 ENHRY, CDR2 SYGVKD. This CDR3 reads CAISALTNTGELFF. In DNA, the CDR3 is TGTGCCATCAGTGCTTTAACGAACACCGGGGAGCTGTTTTTT.

This clone appeared once. CDR3 in amino acids: CASSFYFSYEQYF. The CDR3 coding sequence is TGTGCCAGCAGCTTTTACTTCTCCTACGAGCAGTACTTC. V is TRBV5-4 and J is TRBJ2-7, with D hard to call. Germline lookup yields CDR1 SGHNT and CDR2 YYREEE (reference sequence). The CDR3 loop spans 13 amino acids. Trimming stripped 2 bases from V and 0 bases from J, with 6 bases between.

This CDR3 reads CASSPGLYTDTQYF. The DNA of the CDR3 is TGTGCCAGCAGCCCGGGACTCTACACAGATACGCAGTATTTT. The chain employs TRBV19 and TRBJ2-3; TRBD2 is a possible D gene (6 bases). With 9 bases removed from V and 2 bases from J, the gap between germline ends came to 15 bases. The CDR3 sequence is 14 residues long. Germline V gene sequence: CDR1 LNHDA, CDR2 SQIVND (reference sequence).

This chain joins TRBV19 and TRBJ2-7; unclear D gene. Germline V gene sequence: CDR1 LNHDA, CDR2 SQIVND (reference sequence). V gave up 1 base and J gave up 6 bases, with 13 bases separating them. CDR3 size: 14 residues. Here the CDR3 reads CASSIGAREGEQYF. CDR3 DNA sequence: TGTGCCAGTAGTATAGGGGCGCGCGAAGGCGAGCAGTACTTC.

V gene TRBV2 combines with J gene TRBJ1-1; 9 bases are a match to TRBD1. In germline, CDR1 is SNHLY, CDR2 FYNNEI. The ends lost 6 bases at V and 0 bases at J; junction bases unmatched: 11. The CDR3 runs to 17 residues. Written as DNA, the CDR3 is TGTGCCAGCAGGATCGGACAGGGGCGCCCCATGAACACTGAAGCTTTCTTT. Protein sequence: CASRIGQGRPMNTEAFF.

The chain has TRBV19 and TRBJ2-1, with D perhaps TRBD2 (5 bases). The V end was cut by 1 base, the J end by 7 bases, with 5 bases between. The CDR3 length is 12 residues. Germline assignment: CDR1 LNHDA and CDR2 SQIVND (reference sequence). As DNA, the CDR3 is TGTGCCAGTAGTATAGGAGGGAATGAGCAGTTCTTC. Translation: CASSIGGNEQFF.

The CDR3 protein is CASSDREVGNEQFF. The DNA for the CDR3 is TGTGCCAGCAGTGACAGGGAGGTAGGGAATGAGCAGTTCTTC. This chain links TRBV25-1 with TRBJ2-1, with TRBD2 as a possible D gene (6 bases). Germline CDR1 is MGHDK and CDR2 is SYGVNS. The CDR3 is 14 amino acids. Trimming took off 3 bases at V and 7 bases at J, with 13 bases between the two ends.